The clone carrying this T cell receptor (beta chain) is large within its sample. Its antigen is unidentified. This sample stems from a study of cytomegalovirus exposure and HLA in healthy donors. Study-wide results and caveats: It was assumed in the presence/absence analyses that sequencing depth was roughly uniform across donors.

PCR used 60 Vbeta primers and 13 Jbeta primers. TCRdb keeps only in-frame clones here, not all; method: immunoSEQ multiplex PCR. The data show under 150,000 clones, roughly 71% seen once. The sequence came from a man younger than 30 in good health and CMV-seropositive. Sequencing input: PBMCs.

CDR3 nucleotide sequence: TGTGCCAGCAGCTCCGACAGACAGGGACTTGAGACCCAGTACTTC. It encodes CASSSDRQGLETQYF. V and J are TRBV5-6 and TRBJ2-5; TRBD1 is a possible D gene (7 bases). This CDR3 has 15 amino acids. V was cut by 3 bases and J by 5 bases, with 17 bases left in between. Germline V gives CDR1 SGHDT, CDR2 YYEEEE.